Following are 32 T cell receptor beta chains from one sample sequenced in a study of shared clonotypes between healthy human individuals. Naive CD8 cells were CD45RO-negative, positively selected for CCR7, excluding terminally differentiated effector memory CD45RA+ cells. Clones were read by immunoSEQ multiplex PCR, and TCRdb kept only the in-frame ones, dropping some. This sample carries 650,000 to 800,000 clones, about 91% of them seen once, and the ten largest clones take nearly 25%. The sample was naive CD8+ T cells sorted from blood. The source is a man aged 25-45 years in good health.

The J gene is TRBJ2-1, the V gene TRBV4-3; the D gene is possibly TRBD2 (6 bases). Germline CDR1 is LGHNA and CDR2 is YSLEER. The CDR3 sequence is 18 residues long. Deletions cut 1 base from V and 6 bases from J, with 22 bases between. The CDR3 DNA follows: TGCGCCAGCAGCCAAGGGAGTCAACTAGCACCAGGACTCAATGAGCAGTTCTTC. Translated: CASSQGSQLAPGLNEQFF.

The chain carries TRBV7-9 and TRBJ2-7; 8 bases map to TRBD1. This CDR3 has 15 amino acids. J lost 2 bases, V lost 0 bases, and 3 bases had no gene match. CDR1 is SEHNR, CDR2 FQNEAQ, per germline (reference sequence). The chain's CDR3 is CASSLAPGQAYEQYF. For the CDR3, the DNA is TGTGCCAGCAGCTTAGCTCCGGGACAGGCCTACGAGCAGTACTTC.

The CDR3 reads CASSQAGGMKQFF. The CDR3 DNA reads as TGCGCCAGCAGCCAAGCTGGCGGGATGAAGCAGTTCTTC. The rearrangement links TRBV4-1 to TRBJ2-1; possible D gene TRBD2, 6 bases. The CDR3 contains 13 residues. The germline V gene encodes CDR1 MGHRA and CDR2 YSYEKL. Trimming removed 1 base at V and 11 bases at J, with 12 bases between.

This sequence joins TRBV29-1 and TRBJ2-1; 12 nucleotides line up with TRBD2. The ends lost 1 base at V and 7 bases at J; junction bases unmatched: 5. The CDR3 is 15 amino acids. Germline V CDR1 and CDR2: SQVTM, ANQGSEA. The CDR3 protein is CSVEASGRAWNEQFF. CDR3 nucleotides: TGCAGCGTTGAAGCTAGCGGGAGGGCCTGGAATGAGCAGTTCTTC.

V and J are TRBV10-3 and TRBJ2-7; perhaps TRBD2 as D (5 bases). The CDR3 has 13 residues. CDR1 is ENHRY and CDR2 is SYGVKD in the germline V gene. V was cut by 0 bases and J by 5 bases, with 8 bases left in between. Written as DNA, the CDR3 is TGTGCCATCAGTGAGTCTGGGGAGAACGAGCAGTACTTC. Translated, it gives CAISESGENEQYF.

The chain joins TRBV6-6 to TRBJ1-1, with 8 positions matching TRBD1. Germline CDR1 is MNHNY and CDR2 is SVGAGI (reference sequence). The V gene end was trimmed by 4 bases and the J gene end by 1 base; junction bases not matched to a gene: 5. This CDR3 comprises 15 residues. In nucleotides, the CDR3 is TGTGCCAGCAGTTCCAACAGGGGGGAGAACACTGAAGCTTTCTTT. This codes for CASSSNRGENTEAFF.

This chain connects TRBV18 to TRBJ2-1; weak D call: TRBD2 (6 bases). This CDR3 region has 17 residues. Germline values: CDR1 KGHSH, CDR2 LQKENI. The V end was cut by 3 bases, the J end by 4 bases, with 19 bases between. The CDR3 nucleotides read TGTGCCAGCTCACCCCCCCCTGGGGAGGCGTCATACAATGAGCAGTTCTTC. It translates to CASSPPPGEASYNEQFF.

The chain is built from TRBV29-1 and TRBJ2-1, with 12 bases identical to TRBD2. With 5 bases clipped from V and 8 bases from J, the junction kept 10 bases outside the gene matches. The germline CDR1 and CDR2 sequences are SQVTM and ANQGSEA. The length of the CDR3 is 15 residues. The CDR3 DNA reads TGCAGCGTTTGGGAGACTAGCGGGAGTTTGTATGAGCAGTTCTTC. Encoded protein: CSVWETSGSLYEQFF.

The chain recombines TRBV7-9 with TRBJ2-2, with D uncertain. CDR3 length: 11 amino acids. The germline CDR1 and CDR2 sequences are SEHNR and FQNEAQ (reference sequence). The germline V and J ends were trimmed by 9 bases and 6 bases, with 8 bases remaining between them. The DNA for the CDR3 is TGTGCCAGTCACCCCTCCGGGGAGCTGTTTTTT. It translates to CASHPSGELFF.

J is TRBJ2-7 and V is TRBV7-8; 8 bases line up with TRBD2. V shed 3 bases, J shed 2 bases, and the junction held 3 bases outside the gene matches. Per germline, CDR1 SGHVS and CDR2 FQNEAQ. The CDR3 contains 14 residues. Here the CDR3 DNA reads TGTGCCAGCAGCTTCACACTAGCGGCCTACGAGCAGTACTTC. This sequence encodes CASSFTLAAYEQYF.

The rearrangement uses TRBV5-1 and TRBJ2-1; 9 bases fit TRBD2. This CDR3 is built from 14 residues. The J segment lost 8 bases and the V segment lost 2 bases, leaving 5 bases of the junction unmatched. Germline CDR1 and CDR2: SGHRS and YFSETQ. Written as DNA, the CDR3 is TGCGCCAGCAGCTTCGAGCGGGGGGACGATGAGCAGTTCTTC. Its translation: CASSFERGDDEQFF.

This chain connects TRBV30 to TRBJ2-7; 8 bases map to TRBD2. CDR3 length equals 15 residues. The V gene's germline CDR1 is GTSNPN and CDR2 SVGIG (reference sequence). V shed 1 base, J shed 3 bases, and the junction held 8 bases outside the gene matches. The CDR3 bases are TGTGCCTGGAGTGACCTAGCGGGTACGGACTACGAGCAGTACTTC. Translation: CAWSDLAGTDYEQYF.

This chain connects TRBV21-1 to TRBJ2-7; no DNA check was done on the table's D call, TRBD1. TRBV21-1 is a recognized pseudogene. The length of the CDR3 is 15 residues. The CDR3: CASSMDRRWTDEQYF. The DNA of the CDR3 is TGTGCCAGCAGCATGGACAGGAGGTGGACCGACGAGCAGTACTTC.

This sequence joins TRBV9 and TRBJ2-1, with unresolved D. Per the germline V gene, CDR1 is SGDLS and CDR2 is YYNGEE. This CDR3 spans 13 amino acids. V was clipped by 3 bases and J by 7 bases, with 11 bases between them. CDR3 nucleotides: TGTGCCAGCAGCGCGCATTCCGGGAATGAGCAGTTCTTC. Protein product: CASSAHSGNEQFF.

The J gene is TRBJ2-7, the V gene TRBV4-1; 9 bases map to TRBD1. Germline-derived CDR1 and CDR2 are MGHRA and YSYEKL. CDR3 length equals 15 residues. After removal of 5 bases from V and 4 bases from J, the junction contained 9 bases not matched to a gene. The CDR3 reads CASSFDGTGPYEQYF. CDR3 bases: TGCGCCAGCAGCTTCGACGGGACAGGGCCGTACGAGCAGTACTTC.

The chain uses TRBV6-1 and TRBJ1-1; D is uncertain. The CDR3 runs 14 residues. The germline V and J ends were trimmed by 2 bases and 0 bases, with 7 bases remaining between them. The germline V gene encodes CDR1 MNHNS and CDR2 SASEGT. The CDR3 region is CASSEWGVNTEAFF. The CDR3 nucleotides read TGTGCCAGCAGTGAATGGGGAGTGAACACTGAAGCTTTCTTT.

The J gene is TRBJ2-7, the V gene TRBV11-2, with no clear D. The germline V gene has CDR1 SGHAT and CDR2 FQNNGV. The V end lost 4 bases, the J end lost 1 base, and 14 bases lay between the germline ends. The CDR3 is 15 amino acids. The CDR3 DNA follows: TGTGCCAGCAGCTCGCCCGCGCCGGGTTCCTACGAGCAGTACTTC. Its protein product is CASSSPAPGSYEQYF.

V is TRBV27 and J is TRBJ1-5; 7 positions agree with TRBD1. V lost 5 bases to trimming and J lost 3 bases; unmatched junction nucleotides: 4. The V gene's germline CDR1 is MNHEY and CDR2 SMNVEV (reference sequence). This CDR3 spans 14 amino acids. CDR3: CASSPGQFNQPQHF. The CDR3 coding sequence is TGTGCCAGCAGTCCGGGACAGTTCAATCAGCCCCAGCATTTT.

V usage is TRBV29-1 and J usage is TRBJ1-2, with D possibly TRBD1 on 5 matching bases. CDR3 length equals 11 residues. Trimming removed 0 bases at V and 13 bases at J, with 12 bases between. From germline, CDR1 is SQVTM and CDR2 ANQGSEA. The CDR3: CSVEDMMTVTF. In DNA, the CDR3 is TGCAGCGTTGAAGATATGATGACAGTCACCTTC.

This clone was observed a single time. The chain is built from TRBV11-2 and TRBJ2-3; possibly TRBD1 or TRBD2 for D (5 bases each). The CDR3 consists of 12 residues. Germline loops: CDR1 SGHAT, CDR2 FQNNGV. V lost 4 bases and J lost 10, with 12 bases in between. The CDR3 sequence is CASSSGAYSQYF. CDR3 bases: TGTGCCAGCAGCTCCGGGGCTTATTCGCAGTATTTT. Full variable domain (rest looked up from reference TRBV11-2 and TRBJ2-3): EAGVAQSPRYKIIEKRQSVAFWCNPISGHATLYWYQQILGQGPKLLIQFQNNGVVDDSQLPKDRFSAERLKGVDSTLKIQPAKLEDSAVYLCASSSGAYSQYFGPGTRLTVL.

The V call is TRBV5-6, the J call TRBJ2-5; D ambiguous. Trimming cost V 2 bases and J 2 bases, with 13 bases left between them. Germline CDR1 and CDR2: SGHDT and YYEEEE. The CDR3 sequence is 15 residues long. The CDR3 loop reads CASSFGGGYQETQYF. CDR3 bases: TGTGCCAGCAGCTTTGGCGGCGGCTATCAAGAGACCCAGTACTTC.

The V gene is TRBV7-9, the J gene TRBJ2-2; 7 bases align to TRBD1. The J segment lost 1 base and the V segment lost 3 bases, leaving 2 bases of the junction unmatched. This CDR3 comprises 15 residues. Germline V gives CDR1 SEHNR, CDR2 FQNEAQ (reference sequence). The CDR3 region has the DNA TGTGCCAGCAGCTTTCGACAGGGGAACACCGGGGAGCTGTTTTTT. Translated: CASSFRQGNTGELFF.

This clone was counted a few times. The chain joins TRBV6-1 to TRBJ1-5, with TRBD1 matching 7 bases. The germline V gene encodes CDR1 MNHNS and CDR2 SASEGT. With V trimmed by 10 bases and J by 2 bases, 8 bases remained unmatched. The CDR3 covers 14 residues. This CDR3 is CANSGGIGNQPQHF. The CDR3 nucleotides are TGTGCCAACTCAGGGGGAATTGGCAATCAGCCCCAGCATTTT.

The rearrangement joins TRBV5-4 to TRBJ2-1; TRBD1 matches at 9 bases. V shed 1 base, J shed 0 bases, and the junction held 5 bases outside the gene matches. This CDR3 has 17 residues. The germline gives CDR1 SGHNT, CDR2 YYREEE (reference sequence). This chain's CDR3 is CASSLMTGGFSYNEQFF. The CDR3 nucleotides are TGTGCCAGCAGCTTGATGACAGGGGGTTTCTCCTACAATGAGCAGTTCTTC.

This clone was seen a handful of times. The rearrangement links TRBV5-4 to TRBJ1-1; possible D gene TRBD1, 6 bases. V was pared by 7 bases and J by 2 bases, with 15 bases between. Germline V gene data show CDR1 as SGHNT and CDR2 as YYREEE (reference sequence). This CDR3 contains 14 residues. CDR3 residues: CASHEGVGNTEAFF. CDR3 bases: TGTGCCAGCCACGAGGGGGTGGGTAACACTGAAGCTTTCTTT.

V is TRBV14 and J is TRBJ2-7; 13 bases match TRBD2. Germline values: CDR1 SGHDN, CDR2 FVKESK. This CDR3 spans 15 amino acids. Trimming at V came to 5 bases and at J to 6 bases, leaving 7 bases not matched to a gene. The CDR3 DNA reads as TGTGCCAGCAGCGTCACTAGCGGGAGGGCCTCCGAGCAGTACTTC. This translates into CASSVTSGRASEQYF.

This clone is a singleton in its sample. The chain combines TRBV5-1 with TRBJ2-5; D perhaps matches TRBD1 (5 bases). CDR3 length: 17 residues. The germline V and J ends were trimmed by 0 bases and 4 bases, with 19 bases remaining between them. Germline-derived CDR1 and CDR2 are SGHRS and YFSETQ. CDR3 bases: TGCGCCAGCAGCTTGGGCCAGCAGGGAATATCACGAGAGACCCAGTACTTC. Amino acids: CASSLGQQGISRETQYF.

V is TRBV27 and J is TRBJ2-1, with unresolved D. V lost 4 bases to trimming and J lost 3 bases, with 10 bases between them. The germline V gene encodes CDR1 MNHEY and CDR2 SMNVEV (reference sequence). The CDR3 is 14 amino acids. This CDR3 reads CASSSRANYNEQFF. CDR3 nucleotides: TGTGCCAGCAGTTCCCGGGCCAACTACAATGAGCAGTTCTTC.

The DNA of the CDR3 is TGTGCCAGCAGTTTAACTAGCGGCTACGAGCAGTACTTC. This codes for CASSLTSGYEQYF. This chain links TRBV27 with TRBJ2-7, with 8 positions matching TRBD2. V lost 2 bases to trimming and J lost 3 bases; unmatched junction nucleotides: 0. Germline CDR1 reads MNHEY; CDR2 reads SMNVEV (reference sequence). The CDR3 spans 13 residues.

The chain has TRBV27 and TRBJ2-7; the match to TRBD2 covers 8 bases. With 4 bases clipped from V and 3 bases from J, the junction kept 8 bases outside the gene matches. Germline V CDR1 and CDR2: MNHEY, SMNVEV (reference sequence). The CDR3 consists of 15 residues. DNA of the CDR3: TGTGCCAGCAGTTCCTCTCCGGGAGGGAACTACGAGCAGTACTTC. Translation: CASSSSPGGNYEQYF.

The chain uses TRBV7-6 and TRBJ2-1, with TRBD2 as a possible D gene (5 bases). Looked up from germline, CDR1 is SGHVS and CDR2 is FNYEAQ. This CDR3 region has 18 residues. Trimming stripped 5 bases from V and 0 bases from J, with 20 bases between. CDR3 DNA sequence: TGTGCCAGCAGCCCAAGAGGGTCGCAGGTGAGCTCCTACAATGAGCAGTTCTTC. This translates into CASSPRGSQVSSYNEQFF.

This chain links TRBV11-2 with TRBJ1-1; D gene ambiguous. Germline-derived CDR1 and CDR2 are SGHAT and FQNNGV. Trimming removed 1 base from V and 1 base from J, with 16 bases in between. The CDR3 has 17 residues. CDR3: CASSLAGIRRGNTEAFF. CDR3 bases: TGTGCCAGCAGCTTAGCCGGCATCAGGCGGGGGAACACTGAAGCTTTCTTT. Variable domain in full (rest from reference TRBV11-2 and TRBJ1-1): EAGVAQSPRYKIIEKRQSVAFWCNPISGHATLYWYQQILGQGPKLLIQFQNNGVVDDSQLPKDRFSAERLKGVDSTLKIQPAKLEDSAVYLCASSLAGIRRGNTEAFFGQGTRLTVV.